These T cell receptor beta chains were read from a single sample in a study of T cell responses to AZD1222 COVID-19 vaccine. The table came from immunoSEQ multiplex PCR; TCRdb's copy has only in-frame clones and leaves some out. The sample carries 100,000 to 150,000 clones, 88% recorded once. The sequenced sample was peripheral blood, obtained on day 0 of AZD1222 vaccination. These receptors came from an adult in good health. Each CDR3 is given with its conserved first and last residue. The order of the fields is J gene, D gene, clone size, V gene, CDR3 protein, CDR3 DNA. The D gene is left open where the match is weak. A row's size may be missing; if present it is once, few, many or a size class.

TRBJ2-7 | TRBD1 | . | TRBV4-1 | CASSQDLQGARESYEQYF | TGCGCCAGCAGCCAAGATCTTCAGGGGGCGCGCGAATCCTACGAGCAGTACTTC
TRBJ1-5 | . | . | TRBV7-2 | CASSLRGWDNQPQHF | TGTGCCAGCAGCTTACGGGGCTGGGACAATCAGCCCCAGCATTTT
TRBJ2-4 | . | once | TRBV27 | CASSPRGSGRNIQYF | TGTGCCAGCAGTCCCCGGGGCAGTGGGAGGAACATTCAGTACTTC
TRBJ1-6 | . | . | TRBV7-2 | CASSLTRVSYNSPLHF | TGTGCCAGCAGCCTCACCAGGGTTTCCTATAATTCACCCCTCCACTTT
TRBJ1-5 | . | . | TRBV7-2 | CASSLPQGHQPQHF | TGTGCCAGCAGCTTACCACAGGGTCATCAGCCCCAGCATTTT
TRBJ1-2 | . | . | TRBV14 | CASSQKISGLRGYTF | TGTGCCAGCAGCCAAAAGATCTCGGGGCTCAGGGGCTACACCTTC
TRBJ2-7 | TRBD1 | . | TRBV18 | CASSPVTGAYEQYF | TGTGCCAGCTCACCAGTAACAGGGGCCTACGAGCAGTACTTC
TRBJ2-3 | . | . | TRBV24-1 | CATSEAGTRILDTQYF | TGTGCCACCAGTGAAGCCGGGACAAGGATACTAGATACGCAGTATTTT
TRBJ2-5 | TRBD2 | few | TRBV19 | CASSVRWEGTQYF | TGTGCCAGTAGTGTAAGATGGGAGGGGACCCAGTACTTC
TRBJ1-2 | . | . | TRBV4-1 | CASSQERGYGYTF | TGCGCCAGCAGCCAAGAAAGGGGGTATGGCTACACCTTC
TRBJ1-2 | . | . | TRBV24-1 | CATSGAGRFYGYTF | TGTGCCACCAGTGGGGCCGGGAGGTTCTATGGCTACACCTTC
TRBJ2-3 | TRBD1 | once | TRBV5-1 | CASSLAYGTGSADTQYF | TGCGCCAGCAGCTTGGCTTACGGGACAGGGAGCGCAGATACGCAGTATTTT
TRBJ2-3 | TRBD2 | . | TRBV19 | CAPSIPRTRRTQYF | TGTGCCCCTTCGATCCCTAGGACTAGACGTACGCAGTATTTT
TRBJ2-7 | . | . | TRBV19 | CASSEGGAKTYEQYF | TGTGCCAGTAGCGAAGGGGGGGCCAAGACCTACGAGCAGTACTTC
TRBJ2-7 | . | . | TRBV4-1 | CASSQGTGAFYEQYF | TGCGCCAGCAGCCAAGGGACCGGGGCCTTCTACGAGCAGTACTTC
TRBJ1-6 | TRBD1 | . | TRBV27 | CASLPGTDLNSPLHF | TGTGCCAGCTTACCCGGGACAGACTTAAATTCACCCCTCCACTTT
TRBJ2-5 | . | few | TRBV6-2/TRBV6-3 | CASSYSGGAQETQYF | TGTGCCAGCAGTTACTCGGGGGGAGCACAAGAGACCCAGTACTTC
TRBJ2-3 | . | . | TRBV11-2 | CASSLGPDTQYF | TGTGCCAGCAGCTTAGGCCCTGATACGCAGTATTTT
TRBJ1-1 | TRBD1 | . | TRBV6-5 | CASSYSTGGTEAFF | TGTGCCAGCAGTTACTCGACAGGGGGCACTGAAGCTTTCTTT
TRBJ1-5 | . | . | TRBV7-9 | CASSLVGGNQPQHF | TGTGCCAGCAGCTTAGTCGGGGGGAATCAGCCCCAGCATTTT
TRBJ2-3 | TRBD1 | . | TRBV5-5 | CASSAGQVLSTDTQYF | TGTGCCAGCAGCGCAGGACAGGTCCTTAGCACAGATACGCAGTATTTT
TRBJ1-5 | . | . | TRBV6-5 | CASSYSEGGQPQHF | TGTGCCAGCAGTTACTCGGAGGGGGGTCAGCCCCAGCATTTT
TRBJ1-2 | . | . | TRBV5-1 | CASSFLTGDYGYTF | TGCGCCAGCAGCTTTCTTACAGGTGACTATGGCTACACCTTC
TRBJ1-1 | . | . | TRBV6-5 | CASRRGVGTEAFF | TGTGCCAGCAGGAGGGGGGTTGGCACTGAAGCTTTCTTT
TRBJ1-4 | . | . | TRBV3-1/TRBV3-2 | CASSQDLAATNEKLFF | TGTGCCAGCAGCCAAGATTTGGCGGCAACTAATGAAAAACTGTTTTTT
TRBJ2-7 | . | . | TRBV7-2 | CASSLSRRGGRNEQYF | TGTGCCAGCAGCTTATCACGGAGGGGGGGGAGGAACGAGCAGTACTTC
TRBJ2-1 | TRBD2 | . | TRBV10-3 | CAISDPASGSPEGEQFF | TGTGCCATCAGTGACCCCGCTAGCGGGAGTCCCGAGGGTGAGCAGTTCTTC
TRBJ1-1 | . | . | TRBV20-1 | CSARAGTGAFF | TGCAGTGCTAGAGCAGGGACCGGAGCTTTCTTT
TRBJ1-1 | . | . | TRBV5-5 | CASSLGDTFNTEAFF | TGTGCCAGCAGCTTGGGTGACACCTTCAACACTGAAGCTTTCTTT
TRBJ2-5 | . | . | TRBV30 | CAWSGAPLQETQYF | TGTGCCTGGAGTGGCGCCCCCCTTCAAGAGACCCAGTACTTC
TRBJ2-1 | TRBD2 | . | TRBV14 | CASSRRLADEQFF | TGTGCCAGCAGCCGCAGACTAGCGGACGAGCAGTTCTTC
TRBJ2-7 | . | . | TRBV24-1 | CATSDPRKYEQYF | TGTGCCACCAGTGATCCGAGGAAATACGAGCAGTACTTC
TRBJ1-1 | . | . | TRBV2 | CASSERPPWVSVNTEAFF | TGTGCCAGCAGTGAAAGACCCCCTTGGGTAAGCGTGAACACTGAAGCTTTCTTT
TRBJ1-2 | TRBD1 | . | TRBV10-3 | CAISSRDRGLANYGYTF | TGTGCCATCAGTTCCCGGGACAGGGGGTTAGCTAACTATGGCTACACCTTC
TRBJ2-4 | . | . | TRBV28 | CASSFSRGKNIQYF | TGTGCCAGCAGTTTTTCGAGGGGCAAAAACATTCAGTACTTC
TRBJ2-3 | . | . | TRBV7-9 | CASVSSDGTDTQYF | TGTGCCAGCGTGTCTAGCGACGGCACAGATACGCAGTATTTT
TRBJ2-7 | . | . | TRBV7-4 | CASSLDNEQYF | TGTGCCAGCAGCTTAGACAACGAGCAGTACTTC
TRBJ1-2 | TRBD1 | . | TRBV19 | CASNSYGRAGGTYGYTF | TGTGCCAGTAACAGCTACGGCAGGGCAGGGGGAACCTATGGCTACACCTTC
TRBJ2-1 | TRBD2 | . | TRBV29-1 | CSVSGGALNEQFF | TGCAGCGTAAGCGGGGGGGCCCTGAATGAGCAGTTCTTC
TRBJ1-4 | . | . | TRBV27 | CASSLSGRRGGNEKLFF | TGTGCCAGCAGTTTATCGGGACGCCGGGGAGGTAATGAAAAACTGTTTTTT
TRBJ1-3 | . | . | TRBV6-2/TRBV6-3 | CASSLVSSGNTIYF | TGTGCCAGCAGTCTGGTGTCCTCTGGAAACACCATATATTTT
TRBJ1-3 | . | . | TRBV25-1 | CASSEMSTGNTIYF | TGTGCCAGCAGTGAGATGTCAACTGGAAACACCATATATTTT
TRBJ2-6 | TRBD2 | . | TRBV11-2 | CASSYGGFGANVLTF | TGTGCCAGCAGTTACGGGGGGTTTGGGGCCAACGTCCTGACTTTC
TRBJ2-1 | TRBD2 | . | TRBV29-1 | CSAARRREGRDEQFF | TGCAGCGCCGCCCGAAGGCGGGAGGGCCGCGATGAGCAGTTCTTC
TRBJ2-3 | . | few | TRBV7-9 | CASSLGEGLNTDTQYF | TGTGCCAGCAGCTTAGGCGAGGGACTTAACACAGATACGCAGTATTTT
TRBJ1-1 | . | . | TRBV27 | CASSPRIGANTEAFF | TGTGCCAGCAGTCCAAGGATTGGGGCGAACACTGAAGCTTTCTTT
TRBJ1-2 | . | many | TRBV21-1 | CASSPGQRDGGYTF | TGTGCCAGCAGCCCCGGACAGAGGGATGGGGGCTACACCTTC
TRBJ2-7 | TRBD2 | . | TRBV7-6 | CASSVITSGRRRGYEQYF | TGTGCCAGCAGCGTAATCACTAGCGGGAGGAGGAGAGGCTACGAGCAGTACTTC
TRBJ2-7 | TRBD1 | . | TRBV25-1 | CASSAGTGVLNEQYF | TGTGCCAGCAGTGCCGGGACAGGGGTTTTAAACGAGCAGTACTTC
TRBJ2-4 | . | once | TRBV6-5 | CASSYREKNIQYF | TGTGCCAGCAGTTACAGGGAGAAAAACATTCAGTACTTC
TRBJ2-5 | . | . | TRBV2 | CASSRADLSETQYF | TGTGCCAGCAGCAGAGCGGACCTTTCGGAGACCCAGTACTTC